This T cell receptor (beta chain) derives from a study of cytomegalovirus exposure and HLA in healthy donors (dated by TCRdb to 2016 to 2017). About the full investigation: In an earlier analysis of some 550 of the donors, 276 Gb of sequence data and 95 million to 130 million unique TCR beta sequences from about 179 million T cells were reported. Approximately 300 gigabases of sequencing data and around 80 million unique TCR sequences made up an early release that covered over 550 HLA-typed donors. Among the roughly 400 genotyped donors, 81% belonged to the genetic ancestry cluster associated with self-reported Caucasian donors. The study aimed to test whether signatures of past pathogen exposure could be identified by cataloging public T cell receptors. The study used immunosequencing to profile the T cell repertoires of several hundred subjects and linked those repertoires to cytomegalovirus serostatus. In addition to the first cohort of roughly 670 subjects, a separate validation cohort of some 120 different subjects was used. The study combined high-throughput TCR immunosequencing, statistical association of individual TCRs with disease status, and machine learning to predict cytomegalovirus infection status. To study patterns of TCR occurrence, a later analysis re-analyzed previously published TCR beta repertoires from under 750 donors and added high-resolution HLA genotyping. In the later analysis, no new phenotypic data were used to find candidate immune exposures; instead, reliance was placed on TCR beta sequences and their occurrence across donors. To decide whether each TCR beta V gene segment behaved as functional or pseudogenic, an earlier analysis of some 600 of the donors relied on high-throughput TCR beta sequencing. Donor age, sex, ethnicity and CMV serostatus were compiled alongside the repertoire data. A later genetic analysis used genome-wide SNP genotypes for about 65% of the roughly 670 donors, treating that subset as a discovery cohort. Every repertoire in the discovery cohort had been generated on one and the same sequencing platform. HLA typing covered class I and class II loci at four-digit resolution. Typing coverage differed by locus: A, B, C, DRB1 and DQB1 were typed in about 629-630 donors, DQA1 in 500 to 550, DPA1 in some 570, and DPB1 in approximately 450. Because of strong linkage in the cohort, roughly five DR-DQ haplotypes were treated as single units for association and clustering. Across approximately 420 genotyped donors of the cohort, an average of approximately 240,000 unique TCR beta nucleotide sequences per donor were sequenced, and approximately 17% of those sequences were non-productive. On the study overall, not on this receptor specifically: In the study, approximately 160 TCR beta chains were listed as associated with cytomegalovirus. Specific HLA alleles were associated with over 15,000 TCR beta sequences at a false discovery rate of 0.05 in a later analysis. Presence/absence analyses assumed roughly uniform sequencing depth across donors, an assumption that may not hold. The classifier was reported to diagnose cytomegalovirus status with high specificity and sensitivity in both the original cohort and the validation cohort. This cohort had only TCR beta chains sequenced, and the lack of alpha or paired-chain data limited which features could be detected. According to a later analysis, TCR association rates differed among HLA loci, with DRB1 alleles showing the most associated TCRs and HLA-C alleles showing the fewest. Because counts were too low, 15 to 20 rarely observed V segments, including chromosome 9 orphons, were excluded from the earlier analysis of a few hundred of the donors. Linkage disequilibrium might explain the correlated functional status among segregating V segments, but an unknown experimental factor could not be excluded. Several of the top co-occurrence clusters appeared to be linked to parvovirus B19, influenza, CMV and Epstein-Barr virus, according to a later analysis. Because some donors lacked HLA typing at each locus, the association tests relied only on the typed subset. The sequencing pipeline was judged likely to have produced a cluster of highly shared sequence variants as a technical artifact. Most TCR sequences were observed very rarely across donors, whereas some public TCRs were present in many individuals. A later genetic analysis associated a missense DCLRE1C variant with V-gene and J-gene trimming of TCR beta chains, and an independent cohort replicated the association. CMV serostatus was the only immune exposure information available for the cohort. Three of the identified cytomegalovirus-associated TCR beta chains were confirmed in vitro to be specific for cytomegalovirus antigens. The authors suggested that the approach could potentially be extended to other disease states and immunological phenotypes. Strong co-occurrence of HLA alleles, especially DR and DQ, made assigning TCR associations to individual alleles difficult. Some IMGT-functional V segments, including TRBV6-2 and TRBV6-3, could not be distinguished by the 87-base-pair reads and were therefore excluded. A further reported finding was that TCR beta sequences accurately predicted the HLA-A and HLA-B alleles for most subjects in the first cohort. Broadly in line with IMGT annotations, most TCR beta V segments showed up in productive rearrangements about 87% or about 30% of the time in an earlier analysis of a few hundred of the donors. In a later genetic analysis, fewer N-insertions in productive TCRs were reported among donors in an Asian-associated ancestry cluster than the approximately 670-donor mean. In a later analysis, HLA-associated TCR beta chains were found to be more clonally expanded and to have lower generation probabilities than equally common non-associated chains. A later analysis found that most CMV-associated TCR beta chains appeared HLA-restricted, with HLA associations seemingly driven largely by CMV exposure.

This clone was observed once. Its antigen is still unknown. Base qualities are not at hand, and no much larger clone is one base apart. The method behind the library was the immunoSEQ multiplex PCR assay. The multiplex PCR relied on a mix of 60 forward primers for TCR Vbeta segments and 13 reverse primers for TCR Jbeta segments. Amplification of the CDR3 region of rearranged TCR beta genes was performed with a multiplex PCR assay on genomic DNA. Amplified TCR beta libraries were sequenced as 87-base-pair reads on the Illumina HiSeq System. The published analysis was carried out like this. In a later analysis, 70 million to 95 million unique TCR beta chains were counted across the roughly 610 repertoires, and roughly 10 million of these chains were shared by at least two donors. A nearest-neighbor algorithm error-corrected the raw reads and collapsed the reads into unique sequences, merging closely related sequences to remove PCR and sequencing errors. CDR3 sequences were aligned to IMGT reference sequences to assign V, D and J gene segments. Each retained sequence needed at least a six-nucleotide match to both a V gene segment and a J gene segment. Rearrangements were classified as productive when the CDR3 lacked stop codons and remained in frame with V and J, and all other rearrangements were classified as non-productive. Following IMGT convention, CDR3 was defined as the stretch from the second conserved V-encoded cysteine up to the conserved J-encoded phenylalanine. The earlier analysis of about 590 of the donors excluded sequences that lacked an unambiguous match to a single V gene segment. In an earlier analysis of approximately 610 of the donors, V segments were called functional above 56.7% productive rearrangements and were called segregating when the between-donor standard deviation exceeded 5%. A statistical classification framework was built to diagnose cytomegalovirus status from the catalog of TCR beta chain sequences. In a later analysis, TCR nucleotide sequences were compared against IMGT/GENE-DB human TR gene sequences so that V and J genes could be assigned. In a later analysis, CDR3 sequences and most-parsimonious VDJ recombination scenarios were assigned using the TCRdist pipeline. In a later analysis, each TCR beta chain was defined by its CDR3 amino acid sequence together with its V-gene family, and reads lacking a unique V-gene family were excluded. In a later analysis, 450 to 600 highly shared, low-generation-probability nucleotide sequences were removed to address suspected cross-contamination and a sequencing artifact. In a later analysis, a clonal expansion index for each public chain was calculated from normalized within-repertoire ranks of inferred template counts. Generation probabilities in a later analysis came from a VDJ recombination model fitted to out-of-frame rearrangements, and those results were checked against IGoR. In a later analysis, hypergeometric tests were used to score TCR-TCR, TCR-HLA and TCR-CMV co-occurrence, with a repertoire-size bias correction applied to TCR pairs. To estimate false discovery rates, a later analysis permuted the HLA or CMV assignments 20 times. In a later analysis, co-occurring TCRs were grouped using DBSCAN, with TCRdist sequence similarity added in when clustering inside HLA-allele-positive subsets. For co-occurrence clustering, repertoires with fewer than 30,000 or more than 120,000 public chains were excluded, along with four or five repertoires with anomalous nucleotide sharing. This is the immuneACCESS table as TCRdb keeps it, with only in-frame sequences that have V and J called. A part of the clones is gone; compared with another copy, unresolved V genes explain less than half, and the rest is unexplained. V, J and clone size are taken as reported in that table, and D and trimming were inferred from the DNA itself. A total of 140,000 to 150,000 clones appear in this sample, 80% of them only once. The top ten clonotypes cover under 5% of the sample.

The cohort comprised around 700 healthy bone marrow donors. At the time of sampling, every cohort member was nominally healthy, though immune exposures that went unrecorded were likely present. The donor was CMV seronegative and was included in the group of a few hundred seronegative cohort members. A peripheral blood sample was collected from each donor, and TCR beta sequencing was performed on peripheral blood mononuclear cells. Genomic DNA extraction from the blood cell samples was performed with the Qiagen DNeasy Blood Extraction Kit. V loses 2 bases, J loses 0 bases, and the germline ends lie 14 bases apart. The germline V gene sets CDR1 to MGHRA and CDR2 to YSYEKL. The CDR3 spans 17 residues, from the cysteine through the phenylalanine. Of the read, only the CDR3 DNA is kept; its 51 bases are in frame from base 1.

The sequence joins TRBV4-1 to TRBJ1-3, with TRBD1 as a weak D call on 6 bases. The sequence derives from a man aged 40-49 years in good health and CMV-seronegative. Sequenced: PBMCs. The DNA sequence follows: TGCGCCAGCAGCCAATCAGACAGGCCTTTCTCTGGAAACACCATATATTTT. It encodes CASSQSDRPFSGNTIYF.